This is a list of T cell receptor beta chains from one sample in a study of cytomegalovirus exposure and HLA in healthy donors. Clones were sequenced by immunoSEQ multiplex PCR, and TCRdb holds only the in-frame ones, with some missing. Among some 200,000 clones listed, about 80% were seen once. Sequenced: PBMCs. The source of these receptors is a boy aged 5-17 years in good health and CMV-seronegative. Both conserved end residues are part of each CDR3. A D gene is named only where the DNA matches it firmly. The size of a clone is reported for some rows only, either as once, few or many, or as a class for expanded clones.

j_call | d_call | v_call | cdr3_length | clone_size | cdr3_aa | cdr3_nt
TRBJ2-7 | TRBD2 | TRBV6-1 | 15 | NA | CASSAPGTRRYEQYF | TGTGCCAGCAGTGCACCCGGGACTAGACGCTACGAGCAGTACTTC
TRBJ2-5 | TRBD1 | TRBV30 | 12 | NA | CAWSRTGETQYF | TGTGCCTGGAGTAGGACAGGAGAGACCCAGTACTTC
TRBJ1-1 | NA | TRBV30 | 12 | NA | CAWRHQNTEAFF | TGTGCCTGGAGACATCAGAACACTGAAGCTTTCTTT
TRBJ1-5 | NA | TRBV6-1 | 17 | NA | CASSEEWQGFSNQPQHF | TGTGCCAGCAGTGAAGAGTGGCAGGGGTTTAGCAATCAGCCCCAGCATTTT
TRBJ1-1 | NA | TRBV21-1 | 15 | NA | CASSPRRTGSTEAFF | TGTGCCAGCAGCCCTCGAAGGACAGGGAGCACTGAAGCTTTCTTT
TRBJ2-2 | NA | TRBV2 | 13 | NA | CASTRGGTGELFF | TGTGCCAGCACCCGAGGGGGCACCGGGGAGCTGTTTTTT
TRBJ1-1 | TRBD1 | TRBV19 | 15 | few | CASQKQGLGNTEAFF | TGTGCCAGTCAGAAACAGGGGTTGGGGAACACTGAAGCTTTCTTT
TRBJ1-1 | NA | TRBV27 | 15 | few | CASSSLGLTNTEAFF | TGTGCCAGCAGTTCCTTAGGACTGACGAACACTGAAGCTTTCTTT
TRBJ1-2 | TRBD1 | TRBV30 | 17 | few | CAWNLGTGGLTNYGYTF | TGTGCCTGGAACCTGGGGACAGGGGGCTTAACTAACTATGGCTACACCTTC
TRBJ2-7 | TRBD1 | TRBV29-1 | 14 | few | CSVDAGQGESGQYF | TGCAGCGTTGATGCGGGACAGGGTGAATCAGGGCAGTACTTC
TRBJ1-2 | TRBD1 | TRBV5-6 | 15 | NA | CASSPLGQGGYGYTF | TGTGCCAGCAGCCCGTTGGGACAGGGAGGCTATGGCTACACCTTC
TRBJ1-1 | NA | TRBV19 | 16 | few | CASSIVGGGLNTEAFF | TGTGCCAGTAGTATAGTTGGTGGCGGACTCAACACTGAAGCTTTCTTT
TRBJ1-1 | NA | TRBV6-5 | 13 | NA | CASSIGGGTEAFF | TGTGCCAGCAGTATAGGGGGGGGGACTGAAGCTTTCTTT
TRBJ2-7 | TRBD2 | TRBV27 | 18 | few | CASSLAEGWRGIGYEQYF | TGTGCCAGCAGTTTGGCCGAGGGGTGGCGGGGGATCGGCTACGAGCAGTACTTC
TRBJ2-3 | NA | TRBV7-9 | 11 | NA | CASSIGDTQYF | TGTGCCAGCAGTATCGGGGATACGCAGTATTTT
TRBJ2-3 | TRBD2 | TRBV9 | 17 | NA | CASSVVAGPSSTDTQYF | TGTGCCAGCAGCGTAGTAGCGGGCCCCTCTAGCACAGATACGCAGTATTTT
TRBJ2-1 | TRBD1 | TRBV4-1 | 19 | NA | CASSQWVQGAGEAGNEQFF | TGCGCCAGCAGCCAGTGGGTACAGGGGGCAGGCGAGGCCGGCAATGAGCAGTTCTTC
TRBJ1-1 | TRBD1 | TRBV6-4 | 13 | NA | CASSTTGGTEAFF | TGTGCCAGCAGTACTACAGGGGGCACTGAAGCTTTCTTT